This T cell receptor (beta chain) was recovered during a study of T cell clonality in common variable immunodeficiency. Germline V gene sequence: CDR1 SGHTA, CDR2 FQGTGA. The ends lost 5 bases at V and 1 base at J; junction bases unmatched: 12. This CDR3 contains 17 residues. Donors gave about 5 to 8 ml heparinized peripheral whole blood. The method was immunoSEQ multiplex PCR; TCRdb's version includes in-frame clones alone and lacks a portion of them. The sample has under 50,000 clones, none seen only once. In this sample, this clone turned up many times. The read ends 3 residues before the CDR3 terminus; that terminus is restored from the germline J gene.

The source of this sequence is a person between 18 and 75 years old in good health. V usage is TRBV7-3 and J usage is TRBJ2-7; 9 positions agree with TRBD1. Sequenced: peripheral blood mononuclear cells. The CDR3 region is CASSPTGQGIISYEQYF. Partial CDR3 DNA: TGTGCCAGCAGCCCGACGGGACAGGGCATCATATCCTACGAG. Filled out from reference TRBV7-3 and TRBJ2-7, the complete variable domain reads GAGVSQTPSNKVTEKGKYVELRCDPISGHTALYWYRQSLGQGPEFLIYFQGTGAADDSGLPNDRFFAVRPEGSVSTLKIQRTERGDSAVYLCASSPTGQGIISYEQYFGPGTRLTVT.